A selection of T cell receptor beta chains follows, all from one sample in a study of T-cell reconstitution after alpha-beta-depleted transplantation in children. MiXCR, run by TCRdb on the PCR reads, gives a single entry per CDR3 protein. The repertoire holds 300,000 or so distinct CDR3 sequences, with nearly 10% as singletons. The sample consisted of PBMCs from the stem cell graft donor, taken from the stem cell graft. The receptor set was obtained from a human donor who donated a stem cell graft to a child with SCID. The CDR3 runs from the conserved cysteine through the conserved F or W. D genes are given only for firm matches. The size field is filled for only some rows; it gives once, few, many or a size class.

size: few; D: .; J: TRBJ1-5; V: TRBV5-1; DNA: TGCGCCAGCAGCTTCGAAGGGGGGAACAATCAGCCCCAGCATTTT; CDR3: CASSFEGGNNQPQHF
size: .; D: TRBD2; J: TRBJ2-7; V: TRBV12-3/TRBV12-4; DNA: TGTGCCAGCGGTACCTGGGGGGGCTACGAGCAGTACTTC; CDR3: CASGTWGGYEQYF
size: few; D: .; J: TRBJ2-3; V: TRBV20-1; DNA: TGCAGTGCTAGAGATGCCCGGGATACGCAGTATTTT; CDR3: CSARDARDTQYF
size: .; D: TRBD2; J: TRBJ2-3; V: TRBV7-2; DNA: TGTGCCAGCAGCTTAGGCGGGGGGGGCTATTGGGCAGATACGCAGTATTTT; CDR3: CASSLGGGGYWADTQYF
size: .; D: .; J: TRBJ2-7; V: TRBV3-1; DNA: TGTGCCAGCAGCCAAGCCGGCGAGCAGTACTTC; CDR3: CASSQAGEQYF
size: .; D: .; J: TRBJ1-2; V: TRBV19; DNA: TGTGCCAGTAGGACAGACCCCGCCTATGGCTACACCTTC; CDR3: CASRTDPAYGYTF
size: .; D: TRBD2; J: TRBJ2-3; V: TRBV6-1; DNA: TGTGCCAGCAGCCGGGCTGGAGCGGGGGGCCCAGATACGCAGTATTTT; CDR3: CASSRAGAGGPDTQYF
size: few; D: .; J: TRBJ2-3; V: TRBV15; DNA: TGTGCCACCAGCAGAGCCCCTTATGGCACAGATACGCAGTATTTT; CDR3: CATSRAPYGTDTQYF
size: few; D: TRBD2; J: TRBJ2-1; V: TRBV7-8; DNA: TGTGCCAGCAGCCCCTACCCGGTCGGGGGGGATGAGCAGTTCTTC; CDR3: CASSPYPVGGDEQFF
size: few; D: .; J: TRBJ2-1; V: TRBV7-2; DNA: TGTGCCAGCAGCCAAGACTCCTCCAATGAGCAGTTCTTC; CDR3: CASSQDSSNEQFF
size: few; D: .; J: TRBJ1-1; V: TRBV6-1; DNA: TGTGCCAGCAGATCAGGGTGGAGGGAGAGCACTGAAGCTTTCTTT; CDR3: CASRSGWRESTEAFF
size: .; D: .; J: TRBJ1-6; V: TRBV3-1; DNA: TGTGCCAGCAGCCGCGTGGATTCACCCCTCCACTTT; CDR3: CASSRVDSPLHF
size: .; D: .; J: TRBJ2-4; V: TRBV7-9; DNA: TGTGCCAGCAGCTGGGTAGACAGGACCGAAAACATTCAGTACTTC; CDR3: CASSWVDRTENIQYF
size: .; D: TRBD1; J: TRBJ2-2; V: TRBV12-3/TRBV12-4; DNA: TGTGCCAGCAGCCCTCTCCGGGACAGGAACACCGGGGAGCTGTTTTTT; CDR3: CASSPLRDRNTGELFF
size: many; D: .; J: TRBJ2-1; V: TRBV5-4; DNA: TGTGCCAGCAGCTTGGAAAGGGTCGGGAATGAGCAGTTCTTC; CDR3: CASSLERVGNEQFF
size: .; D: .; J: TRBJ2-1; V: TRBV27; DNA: TGTGCCAGCCGCGGACGGGGAGCCAATGAGCAGTTCTTC; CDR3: CASRGRGANEQFF
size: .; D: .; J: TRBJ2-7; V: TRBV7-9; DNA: TGTGCCAGCAGCTTAGCGAGGGGGACCAGCTCCTACGAGCAGTACTTC; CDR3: CASSLARGTSSYEQYF
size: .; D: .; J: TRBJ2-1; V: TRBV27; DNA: TGTGCCAGCCGAGGGACATCTAACTACAATGAGCAGTTCTTC; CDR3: CASRGTSNYNEQFF
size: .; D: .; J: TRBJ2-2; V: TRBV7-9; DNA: TGTGCCAGCAGCTTAGACAGGCCCGGGGAGCTGTTTTTT; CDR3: CASSLDRPGELFF
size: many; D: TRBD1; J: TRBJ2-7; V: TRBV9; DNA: TGTGCCAGCAGCCCCCGGGACAGGGGCTACGAGCAGTACTTC; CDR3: CASSPRDRGYEQYF
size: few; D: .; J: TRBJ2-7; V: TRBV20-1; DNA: TGCAGTGCTATCCAGGACGGTTCCTACGAGCAGTACTTC; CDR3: CSAIQDGSYEQYF
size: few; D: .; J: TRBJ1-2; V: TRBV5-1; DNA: TGCGCCAGCAGCTTGGCCACGACAGCCTATGGCTACACCTTC; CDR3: CASSLATTAYGYTF
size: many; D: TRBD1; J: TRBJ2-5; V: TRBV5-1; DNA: TGCGCCAGCAGCTTGGATATGGGACAGGGGGGCGAGACCCAGTACTTC; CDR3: CASSLDMGQGGETQYF
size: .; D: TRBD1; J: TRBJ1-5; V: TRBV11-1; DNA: TGTGCCAGCAGCTTTCACCGCGGACAGGGGGATCTCTATAGCAATCAGCCCCAGCATTTT; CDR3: CASSFHRGQGDLYSNQPQHF
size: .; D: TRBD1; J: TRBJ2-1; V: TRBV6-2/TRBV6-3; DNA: TGTGCCAGCAGCTGGACAGGGATCGGGTACAATGAGCAGTTCTTC; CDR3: CASSWTGIGYNEQFF
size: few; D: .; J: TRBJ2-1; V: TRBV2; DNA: TGTGCCAGCAGTGAAGGGGGTCATGAGCAGTTCTTC; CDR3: CASSEGGHEQFF
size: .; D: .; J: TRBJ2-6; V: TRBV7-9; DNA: TGTGCCAGCAGCTTGGGCAGCCGAAACTCTGGGGCCAACGTCCTGACTTTC; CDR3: CASSLGSRNSGANVLTF
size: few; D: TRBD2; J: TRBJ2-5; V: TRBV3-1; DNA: TGTGCCAGCCTACCTTCCCGGCTAGCGGGGGCTCGGGAGACCCAGTACTTC; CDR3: CASLPSRLAGARETQYF
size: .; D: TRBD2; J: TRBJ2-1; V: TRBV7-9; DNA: TGTGCCAGCAGCTTAGGCCCAGCGGGGGCAAACAATGAGCAGTTCTTC; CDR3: CASSLGPAGANNEQFF
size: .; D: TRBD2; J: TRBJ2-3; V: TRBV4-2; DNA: TGTGCCAGCAGCCAAGATTTGGCGGGGGAAGATACGCAGTATTTT; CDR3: CASSQDLAGEDTQYF